Below, one TCR beta chain is given with its context. This record comes from a study of blood T cell repertoires in COVID-19. TCRdb keeps only in-frame clones here, not all; method: immunoSEQ multiplex PCR. The sample records about 190,000 clones, roughly 80% being singletons. This TCR came from a man in his fifties or sixties who had recovered from COVID-19. The sequenced sample consisted of peripheral blood.

CDR3 nucleotide sequence: TGTGCCAGCAGCTCAAAAAGGGGAGGCCCTAGCACAGATACGCAGTATTTT. Translating gives CASSSKRGGPSTDTQYF. This chain links TRBV7-2 with TRBJ2-3; D possibly corresponds to TRBD2 (6 bases). V lost 4 bases and J 0 bases, leaving 17 bases between the germline ends. Germline V lookup: CDR1 SGHTA, CDR2 FQGNSA. This CDR3 has 17 residues. Together with reference TRBV7-2 and TRBJ2-3, the CDR3 gives the full variable domain: GAGVSQSPSNKVTEKGKDVELRCDPISGHTALYWYRQSLGQGLEFLIYFQGNSAPDKSGLPSDRFSAERTGGSVSTLTIQRTQQEDSAVYLCASSSKRGGPSTDTQYFGPGTRLTVL.